This entry lists 12 T cell receptor beta chains sequenced from one sample in a study of T cell responses to AZD1222 COVID-19 vaccine (dated by TCRdb to the early 2020s). The method behind the library was the immunoSEQ multiplex PCR assay. TCRdb took this table from immuneACCESS and kept in-frame rearrangements with V and J called. Such tables lack part of the clones; where checked against another copy, unresolved V genes explain under half of the gap, and the rest is unexplained. The sample table lists some 83,000 clones, more than 70% of them with a count of one. The ten largest clones represent over 8% of the sample. The time point tag for this specimen amounts to: baseline before first vaccination. The sample here was peripheral blood, taken on day 0 of AZD1222 vaccination. The receptors come from an adult in good health.

The chain employs TRBV12-5 and TRBJ2-6; 8 bases are a match to TRBD1. The junction had 6 bases not matched to a gene; V was cut back by 5 bases and J by 0 bases. The CDR3 is 17 amino acids. CDR1 and CDR2 (germline): LGHNT, FRNRAP. CDR3 sequence reads: CASGRGQGNSGANVLTF. DNA for the CDR3: TGTGCTAGTGGTCGCGGACAGGGAAACTCTGGGGCCAACGTCCTGACTTTC.

This chain links TRBV19 with TRBJ1-2; possible D gene TRBD1, 5 bases. V lost 3 bases and J lost 6, with 20 bases in between. Germline V CDR1 and CDR2: LNHDA, SQIVND (reference sequence). The CDR3 runs to 16 residues. In DNA, the CDR3 is TGTGCCAGTAGTATGGGGCCCGGGGTGAGGGTCGATGGCTACACCTTC. Translation gives CASSMGPGVRVDGYTF.

The chain carries TRBV2 and TRBJ2-1; 8 bases fit TRBD2. V was clipped by 4 bases and J by 9 bases; unmatched bases: 8. The CDR3 totals 14 residues. Germline CDR1 and CDR2: SNHLY and FYNNEI. The CDR3 bases are TGTGCCAGCAGTGTGGATAGCGGGGTGGTTGAGCAGTTCTTC. It yields the protein CASSVDSGVVEQFF.

This clone appeared once. Germline is not matched at one junction end, which may reflect a read error. The J gene is TRBJ2-2, the V gene TRBV6-2 or TRBV6-3; the match to TRBD2 covers 7 bases. In germline, CDR1 is MNHEY, CDR2 SVGEGT. The CDR3 has 15 residues. The CDR3 sequence: CASSYSRENTRELFF. The CDR3, as DNA: TGTGCCAGCAGTTACTCGCGGGAGAACACCAGGGAGCTGTTTTTT.

The chain is built from TRBV28 and TRBJ1-5; 8 bases align to TRBD1. Per germline, CDR1 MDHEN and CDR2 SYDVKM. Germline trimming cut 6 bases from V and 1 base from J; bases unmatched to any gene: 5. The CDR3 extends over 15 amino acids. The chain's CDR3 is CASRTGVVSNQPQHF. CDR3 nucleotide sequence: TGTGCCAGCAGGACAGGGGTGGTAAGCAATCAGCCCCAGCATTTT.

CDR3 loop: CASSNGGNEKLFF. CDR3 in DNA: TGTGCCAGCTCAAACGGGGGAAATGAAAAACTGTTTTTT. J is TRBJ1-4 and V is TRBV18; a weak D match, TRBD1 (5 bases). Per the germline V gene, CDR1 is KGHSH and CDR2 is LQKENI. This CDR3 region has 13 residues. Trimming stripped 5 bases from V and 5 bases from J, with 9 bases between.

The chain combines TRBV4-3 with TRBJ1-2; a weak D match, TRBD1 (5 bases). Germline V gives CDR1 LGHNA, CDR2 YSLEER. Between the trimmed V and J ends, which lost 3 bases and 8 bases, there was a span of 13 bases. The CDR3 spans 13 residues. The CDR3 spells CASSQNIGEGYTF. The CDR3 DNA is TGCGCCAGCAGCCAGAATATAGGGGAAGGCTACACCTTC.

The chain has TRBV2 and TRBJ2-7, with 11 bases identical to TRBD2. The CDR3 runs to 14 residues. With V trimmed by 5 bases and J by 6 bases, 6 bases remained unmatched. CDR1 SNHLY and CDR2 FYNNEI come from the germline V gene. The CDR3 DNA reads as TGTGCCAGCAGTTATAGCGGGGGGGCTTCCGAGCAGTACTTC. It specifies CASSYSGGASEQYF.

This clone was picked up one time. The chain uses TRBV24-1 and TRBJ2-5; 16 bases map to TRBD2. The CDR3 spans 18 residues. Germline V lookup: CDR1 KGHDR, CDR2 SFDVKD. Trimming at V came to 3 bases and at J to 5 bases, leaving 8 bases not matched to a gene. The CDR3 loop reads CATSDRGTSGRAGETQYF. The DNA of the CDR3 is TGTGCCACCAGTGATCGCGGGACTAGCGGGAGGGCCGGTGAGACCCAGTACTTC.

The chain has TRBV9 and TRBJ1-6; TRBD1 agrees at 9 bases. Germline V CDR1 and CDR2: SGDLS, YYNGEE. With 0 bases clipped from V and 9 bases from J, the junction kept 7 bases outside the gene matches. The CDR3 has 16 amino acids. The CDR3 DNA reads TGTGCCAGCAGCGTAGTGTCAGGACAGGGGACTTCACCCCTCCACTTT. Its translation is CASSVVSGQGTSPLHF. The whole variable domain, remainder taken from reference TRBV9 and TRBJ1-6, is DSGVTQTPKHLITATGQRVTLRCSPRSGDLSVYWYQQSLDQGLQFLIQYYNGEERAKGNILERFSAQQFPDLHSELNLSSLELGDSALYFCASSVVSGQGTSPLHFGNGTRLTVT.

The chain has TRBV5-1 and TRBJ1-1, with D possibly TRBD1 on 5 matching bases. CDR1 is SGHRS, CDR2 YFSETQ, per germline. Trimming removed 5 bases from V and 0 bases from J, with 11 bases in between. The CDR3 is 14 amino acids. This CDR3 reads CASRGDSMNTEAFF. Written as DNA, the CDR3 is TGCGCCAGCAGGGGGGACTCAATGAACACTGAAGCTTTCTTT.

This clone was seen a single time. V usage is TRBV28 and J usage is TRBJ2-7; the D gene is possibly TRBD1 (6 bases). CDR1 MDHEN and CDR2 SYDVKM come from the germline V gene. The CDR3 length is 12 residues. V was trimmed by 4 bases and J by 7 bases, leaving 11 bases between them. The CDR3 sequence: CASSWGPREQYF. The CDR3 bases are TGTGCCAGCAGTTGGGGGCCTCGGGAGCAGTACTTC.